The TCR beta chain under discussion was sequenced for a study of shared clonotypes between healthy human individuals. General study results and limits: Only blood was sampled, and tissue TCR repertoires likely differ from blood ones.

The V and J ends lost 2 bases and 5 bases, in that order; junction bases with no gene match: 11. The CDR3 consists of 16 residues. Germline V gene lookup returns CDR1 SQVTM and CDR2 ANQGSEA. Selected positively for CCR7 and CD45RO-negative, naive CD8 cells excluded terminally differentiated effector memory CD45RA+ cells. Assay used: immunoSEQ multiplex PCR; TCRdb lists only in-frame clones, some missing. Here the sample spans under 600,000 clones, 95% to 98% being singletons. In the case of this clone: No antigen is known for it.

The source of this sequence is a man aged 25-45 years in good health. Sequencing was performed on naive CD8+ T cells sorted from blood. The genes are TRBV29-1 and TRBJ2-7; 11 bases align to TRBD1. CDR3 in DNA: TGCAGCGTTGAACGTTTCCGGGACAGGGGGTTCAACGAGCAGTACTTC. This sequence encodes CSVERFRDRGFNEQYF.